The 23 T cell receptor beta chains below were found in one sample sequenced in a study of OX40 agonist ivuxolimab in advanced cancers. Method: immunoSEQ multiplex PCR; TCRdb's copy keeps in-frame clones and lacks some. The sample holds tens of thousands of clones; approximately 90% are singletons and the top ten take about 30%. The starting material was CD4+ or CD8+ T cells sorted from blood, obtained in a trial of the OX40 agonist ivuxolimab. The source of these receptors is an adult with an advanced solid tumor such as melanoma, head and neck, liver or kidney cancer.

The table lists this clone with a count of one. The chain is built from TRBV27 and TRBJ2-7; a possible D gene is TRBD1 (6 bases). CDR3 length: 15 amino acids. Germline lookup yields CDR1 MNHEY and CDR2 SMNVEV (reference sequence). Trimming took off 0 bases at V and 2 bases at J, with 11 bases between the two ends. The CDR3 DNA reads as TGTGCCAGCAGTTTATCGGGGCAGGGGCCCTACGAGCAGTACTTC. Protein sequence: CASSLSGQGPYEQYF.

The chain carries TRBV18 and TRBJ2-7; D is undetermined. Germline V gene lookup returns CDR1 KGHSH and CDR2 LQKENI. Trimming removed 6 bases at V and 5 bases at J, with 11 bases between. This CDR3 region has 12 residues. This chain's CDR3 is CASSHLGHEQYF. CDR3 DNA sequence: TGTGCCAGCTCCCACTTAGGACACGAGCAGTACTTC.

V gene TRBV7-9 combines with J gene TRBJ1-2, with D maybe TRBD1 (5 bases). The CDR3 totals 14 residues. Germline-derived CDR1 and CDR2 are SEHNR and FQNEAQ (reference sequence). Trimming removed 7 bases from V and 4 bases from J, with 16 bases in between. DNA for the CDR3: TGTGCCAGCACCCCTCATTGGGGGAGCTATGGCTACACCTTC. This encodes CASTPHWGSYGYTF. The full variable domain, its missing parts supplied by reference TRBV7-9 and TRBJ1-2, is DTGVSQNPRHKITKRGQNVTFRCDPISEHNRLYWYRQTLGQGPEFLTYFQNEAQLEKSRLLSDRFSAERPKGSFSTLEIQRTEQGDSAMYLCASTPHWGSYGYTFGSGTRLTVV.

The V call is TRBV14, the J call TRBJ2-1; D is unresolved. Trimming stripped 0 bases from V and 7 bases from J, with 4 bases between. Germline lookup yields CDR1 SGHDN and CDR2 FVKESK. This CDR3 has 12 residues. CDR3 sequence: CASSQDVNEQFF. CDR3 coding DNA: TGTGCCAGCAGCCAAGATGTTAATGAGCAGTTCTTC.

This clone appeared a few times. This chain links TRBV30 with TRBJ1-5, with D perhaps matching TRBD1 (5 bases). This CDR3 region has 13 residues. Trimming took off 1 base at V and 7 bases at J, with 11 bases between the two ends. Germline values: CDR1 GTSNPN, CDR2 SVGIG (reference sequence). CDR3 sequence: CAWSEGVKQPQHF. DNA of the CDR3: TGTGCCTGGAGTGAAGGGGTAAAGCAGCCCCAGCATTTT.

J is TRBJ2-6 and V is TRBV19; D gene uncertain. V dropped 3 bases and J dropped 0 bases, with 6 bases sitting between them. The CDR3 runs 15 residues. Germline V gene data show CDR1 as LNHDA and CDR2 as SQIVND (reference sequence). Here the CDR3 DNA reads TGTGCCAGTAGTATCGAGTACTCTGGGGCCAACGTCCTGACTTTC. Its translation is CASSIEYSGANVLTF.

The chain uses TRBV5-1 and TRBJ2-7, with 7 bases identical to TRBD1. V trimming: 4 bases; J trimming: 3 bases; junction bases outside the gene matches: 10. The CDR3 is 15 residues long. Germline CDR1 and CDR2: SGHRS and YFSETQ. CDR3 loop: CASSEDDRDRYEQYF. The CDR3 nucleotides are TGCGCCAGCAGCGAAGATGACAGGGATCGCTACGAGCAGTACTTC. Combining the CDR3 with reference TRBV5-1 and TRBJ2-7 gives the whole variable domain KAGVTQTPRYLIKTRGQQVTLSCSPISGHRSVSWYQQTPGQGLQFLFEYFSETQRNKGNFPGRFSGRQFSNSRSEMNVSTLELGDSALYLCASSEDDRDRYEQYFGPGTRLTVT.

The chain recombines TRBV5-1 with TRBJ2-2, with 9 bases identical to TRBD1. Trimming took 9 bases from V and 1 from J; bases not matched to a gene: 4. From germline, CDR1 is SGHRS and CDR2 YFSETQ. CDR3 length equals 14 residues. Here the CDR3 reads CATSGQGNTGELFF. Here the CDR3 DNA reads TGCGCCACCTCGGGACAGGGGAACACCGGGGAGCTGTTTTTT.

In this sample, this clone turned up once. The chain is built from TRBV4-1 and TRBJ1-4; 8 bases map to TRBD1. The V gene's germline CDR1 is MGHRA and CDR2 YSYEKL. The CDR3 sequence is 17 residues long. V trimming: 3 bases; J trimming: 0 bases; junction bases outside the gene matches: 6. The CDR3 nucleotides are TGCGCCAGCAGCCACGGGACAGGTCCTGCAACTAATGAAAAACTGTTTTTT. Translated, it gives CASSHGTGPATNEKLFF.

This clone is a singleton in its sample. The DNA of the CDR3 is TGTGCCAGCAGCTTGACAGGGAGGGTGTACGAGCAGTACTTC. Protein product: CASSLTGRVYEQYF. The chain uses TRBV5-4 and TRBJ2-7, with D tentatively TRBD2 (7 bases). This CDR3 has 14 amino acids. Trimming shortened V by 1 base and J by 4 bases, and 12 bases separated the two germline ends. Germline CDR1 is SGHNT and CDR2 is YYREEE (reference sequence).

The chain couples TRBV29-1 to TRBJ2-1, with D perhaps matching TRBD2 (6 bases). In germline, CDR1 is SQVTM, CDR2 ANQGSEA. This CDR3 region has 16 residues. Trimming shortened V by 6 bases and J by 2 bases, and 20 bases separated the two germline ends. As DNA, the CDR3 is TGCAGCGTCGCCCCCGGTGGACGGGAGCCCTACAATGAGCAGTTCTTC. Translating it yields CSVAPGGREPYNEQFF.

This clone was picked up a small number of times. V usage is TRBV6-6 and J usage is TRBJ2-1, with 8 bases identical to TRBD2. Trimming at V came to 0 bases and at J to 8 bases, leaving 6 bases not matched to a gene. The CDR3 is 15 amino acids. Germline V gene data show CDR1 as MNHNY and CDR2 as SVGAGI (reference sequence). CDR3 sequence reads: CASSYSRTSLYEQFF. CDR3 in DNA: TGTGCCAGCAGTTACTCGAGGACTAGCCTCTATGAGCAGTTCTTC.

This clone was detected once. V is TRBV2 and J is TRBJ1-2; weak D call: TRBD1 (6 bases). V lost 2 bases and J lost 6, with 13 bases in between. Germline V gene data show CDR1 as SNHLY and CDR2 as FYNNEI. The CDR3 has 14 residues. In DNA form, the CDR3 reads TGTGCCAGCAGTGAAAAGGGGGGATGGGATGGCTACACCTTC. Protein product: CASSEKGGWDGYTF.

This clone appeared a single time. This chain joins TRBV29-1 and TRBJ1-2; D remains ambiguous. Trimming stripped 7 bases from V and 0 bases from J, with 9 bases between. CDR3 length: 12 amino acids. Germline CDR1 and CDR2: SQVTM and ANQGSEA. CDR3 residues: CSAISSNYGYTF. CDR3 nucleotides: TGCAGCGCCATTTCCTCTAACTATGGCTACACCTTC.

The V and J genes are TRBV6-5 and TRBJ2-7; either TRBD1 or TRBD2 may supply D (8 bases each). Germline CDR1 reads MNHEY; CDR2 reads SVGAGI. CDR3 length equals 16 residues. V was shortened by 0 bases and J by 2 bases, with 14 bases between the two germline ends. As DNA, the CDR3 is TGTGCCAGCAGTTACTCCGGACAGGGACTAGCCTACGAGCAGTACTTC. Protein: CASSYSGQGLAYEQYF.

The chain couples TRBV7-9 to TRBJ1-1, with 7 bases identical to TRBD1. The CDR3 totals 12 residues. The germline V gene encodes CDR1 SEHNR and CDR2 FQNEAQ (reference sequence). The ends lost 5 bases at V and 5 bases at J; junction bases unmatched: 2. CDR3: CASSPGGTEAFF. For the CDR3, the DNA is TGTGCCAGCAGCCCAGGGGGGACTGAAGCTTTCTTT.

The chain links TRBV27 to TRBJ2-2; 7 bases align to TRBD1. The CDR3 sequence is 17 residues long. The ends lost 8 bases at V and 1 base at J; junction bases unmatched: 13. The germline gives CDR1 MNHEY, CDR2 SMNVEV (reference sequence). The CDR3 protein is CASASLGGTVNTGELFF. The CDR3 DNA reads TGTGCCAGCGCTAGCCTAGGTGGGACAGTGAACACCGGGGAGCTGTTTTTT.

J is TRBJ2-1 and V is TRBV14, with D uncertain. The germline V gene has CDR1 SGHDN and CDR2 FVKESK. The CDR3 covers 17 residues. V was cut by 1 base and J by 0 bases, with 13 bases left in between. CDR3 nucleotide sequence: TGTGCCAGCAGCCAAGTCTATGCGCTGAGCTCCTACAATGAGCAGTTCTTC. The encoded protein is CASSQVYALSSYNEQFF.

The CDR3 spells CASSPVGPSGSHEQYF. In DNA form, the CDR3 reads TGTGCCAGCAGCCCAGTCGGTCCTAGCGGGAGCCACGAGCAGTACTTC. V is TRBV5-4 and J is TRBJ2-7; 10 bases match TRBD2. The CDR3 contains 16 residues. The germline V gene encodes CDR1 SGHNT and CDR2 YYREEE (reference sequence). Trimming removed 4 bases from V and 5 bases from J; junction bases left unmatched: 12.

The chain employs TRBV27 and TRBJ2-3; 12 bases match TRBD2. This CDR3 has 17 amino acids. V was pared by 2 bases and J by 4 bases, with 7 bases of the junction left unmatched. The germline V gene encodes CDR1 MNHEY and CDR2 SMNVEV (reference sequence). The CDR3 loop is CASSLLAGGPSSDTQYF. DNA for the CDR3: TGTGCCAGCAGTTTACTAGCGGGAGGGCCGTCGTCAGATACGCAGTATTTT.

The genes are TRBV7-9 and TRBJ2-7; the match to TRBD1 covers 7 bases. The V gene's germline CDR1 is SEHNR and CDR2 FQNEAQ (reference sequence). After removal of 0 bases from V and 6 bases from J, the junction contained 8 bases not matched to a gene. This CDR3 has 15 amino acids. DNA for the CDR3: TGTGCCAGCAGCTTAGCAGGGACAGCGCGGTCCGAGCAGTACTTC. It yields the protein CASSLAGTARSEQYF.

The J gene is TRBJ2-7, the V gene TRBV7-9; D perhaps matches TRBD2 (6 bases). The germline CDR1 and CDR2 sequences are SEHNR and FQNEAQ (reference sequence). There are 16 residues in the CDR3. V was trimmed by 5 bases and J by 1 base, leaving 18 bases between them. CDR3 in DNA: TGTGCCAGCAGCCCGAGATCGGCAGGGACTTCCTACGAGCAGTACTTC. Its protein product is CASSPRSAGTSYEQYF.

This chain connects TRBV27 to TRBJ1-2; D possibly corresponds to TRBD1 (5 bases). Germline CDR1 is MNHEY and CDR2 is SMNVEV (reference sequence). This CDR3 spans 14 amino acids. Deletions cut 5 bases from V and 2 bases from J, with 12 bases between. Written as DNA, the CDR3 is TGTGCCAGCAGTAGGCAGGGAGCGAACTATGGCTACACCTTC. It is translated as CASSRQGANYGYTF.